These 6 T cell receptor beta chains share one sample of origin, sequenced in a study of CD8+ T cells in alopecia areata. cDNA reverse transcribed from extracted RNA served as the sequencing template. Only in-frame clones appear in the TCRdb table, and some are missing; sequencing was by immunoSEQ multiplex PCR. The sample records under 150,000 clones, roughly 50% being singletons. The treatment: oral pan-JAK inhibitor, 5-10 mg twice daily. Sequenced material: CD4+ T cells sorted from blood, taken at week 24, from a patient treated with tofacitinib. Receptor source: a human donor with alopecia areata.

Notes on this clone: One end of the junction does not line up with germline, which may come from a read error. CDR3 loop: CATRKVVDF. In nucleotides, the CDR3 is TGTGCCACCAGGAAGGTAGTAGACTTT. The rearrangement links TRBV15 to TRBJ1-6; unclear D gene. This CDR3 is built from 9 residues. Germline V gives CDR1 LNHNV, CDR2 YYDKDF (reference sequence). Variable domain in full (rest from reference TRBV15 and TRBJ1-6): DAMVIQNPRYQVTQFGKPVTLSCSQTLNHNVMYWYQQKSSQAPKLLFHYYDKDFNNEADTPDNFQSRRPNTSFCFLDIRSPGLGDTAMYLCATRKVVDFGNGTRLTVT.

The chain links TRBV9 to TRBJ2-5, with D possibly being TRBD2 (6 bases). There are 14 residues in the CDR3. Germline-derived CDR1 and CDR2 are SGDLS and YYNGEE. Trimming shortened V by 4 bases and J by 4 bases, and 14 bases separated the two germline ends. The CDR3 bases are TGTGCCAGCAGCTCCGAGGCGGGGTTAGAGACCCAGTACTTC. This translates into CASSSEAGLETQYF.

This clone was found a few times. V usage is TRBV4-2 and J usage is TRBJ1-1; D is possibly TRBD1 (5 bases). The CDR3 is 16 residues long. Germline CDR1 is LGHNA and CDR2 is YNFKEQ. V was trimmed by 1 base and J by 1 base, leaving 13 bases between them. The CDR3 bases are TGTGCCAGCAGCCAAGTAGGCGAGGGGCCGAACACTGAAGCTTTCTTT. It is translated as CASSQVGEGPNTEAFF.

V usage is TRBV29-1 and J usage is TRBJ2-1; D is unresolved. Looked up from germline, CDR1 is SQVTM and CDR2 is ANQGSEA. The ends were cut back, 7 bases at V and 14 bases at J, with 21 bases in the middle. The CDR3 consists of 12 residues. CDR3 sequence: CSASRAGFAKFF. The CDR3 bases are TGCAGCGCCTCAAGGGCTGGCTTTGCGAAGTTCTTC.

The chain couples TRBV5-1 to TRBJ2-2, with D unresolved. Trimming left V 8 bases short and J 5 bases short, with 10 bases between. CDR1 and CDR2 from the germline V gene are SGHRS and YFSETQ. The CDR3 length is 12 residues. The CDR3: CASKELTGELFF. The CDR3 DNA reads TGCGCCAGTAAGGAATTGACCGGGGAGCTGTTTTTT. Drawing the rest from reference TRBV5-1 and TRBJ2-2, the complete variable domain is KAGVTQTPRYLIKTRGQQVTLSCSPISGHRSVSWYQQTPGQGLQFLFEYFSETQRNKGNFPGRFSGRQFSNSRSEMNVSTLELGDSALYLCASKELTGELFFGEGSRLTVL.

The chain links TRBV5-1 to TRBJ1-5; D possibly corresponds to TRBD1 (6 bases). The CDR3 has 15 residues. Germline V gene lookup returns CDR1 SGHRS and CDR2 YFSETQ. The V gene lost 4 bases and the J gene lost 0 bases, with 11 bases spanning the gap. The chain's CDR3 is CASSLGTYSNQPQHF. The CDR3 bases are TGCGCCAGCAGCCTCGGGACATATAGCAATCAGCCCCAGCATTTT.